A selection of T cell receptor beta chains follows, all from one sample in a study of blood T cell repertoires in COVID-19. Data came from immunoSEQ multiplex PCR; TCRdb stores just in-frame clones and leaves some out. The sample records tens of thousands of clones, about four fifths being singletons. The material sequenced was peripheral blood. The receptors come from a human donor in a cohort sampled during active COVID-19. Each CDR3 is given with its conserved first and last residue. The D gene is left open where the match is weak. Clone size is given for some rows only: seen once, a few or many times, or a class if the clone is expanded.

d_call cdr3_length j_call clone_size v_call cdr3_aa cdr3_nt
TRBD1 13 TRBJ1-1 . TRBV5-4 CASSWDRDTEAFF TGTGCCAGCAGCTGGGACAGAGACACTGAAGCTTTCTTT
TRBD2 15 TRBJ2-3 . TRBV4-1 CASSQASGGSDTQYF TGCGCCAGCAGCCAAGCTAGCGGGGGGTCAGATACGCAGTATTTT
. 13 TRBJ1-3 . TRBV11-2 CASSYTDGNTIYF TGTGCCAGCAGCTACACCGATGGAAACACCATATATTTT
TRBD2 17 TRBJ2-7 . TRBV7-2 CASSPWAAGGWVYEQYF TGTGCCAGCAGCCCATGGGCTGCGGGGGGCTGGGTCTACGAGCAGTACTTC
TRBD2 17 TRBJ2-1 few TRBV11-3 CASSLSLGASGNDEQFF TGTGCCAGCAGCTTAAGCTTAGGGGCTAGCGGGAACGATGAGCAGTTCTTC
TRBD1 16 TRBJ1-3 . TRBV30 CAWILGQGAKGNTIYF TGTGCCTGGATCTTGGGACAGGGGGCGAAAGGAAACACCATATATTTT
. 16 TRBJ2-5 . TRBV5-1 CASSFGRDREEETQYF TGCGCCAGCAGCTTCGGCCGCGACAGGGAGGAGGAGACCCAGTACTTC
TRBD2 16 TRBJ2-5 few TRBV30 CAWSPFSGGHQETQYF TGTGCCTGGAGTCCTTTTAGCGGGGGGCACCAAGAGACCCAGTACTTC
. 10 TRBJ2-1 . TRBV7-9 CASAYDEQFF TGTGCCTCCGCGTATGATGAGCAGTTCTTC
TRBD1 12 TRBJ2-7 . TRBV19 CASRDRTYEQYF TGTGCCAGTAGGGACAGGACCTACGAGCAGTACTTC
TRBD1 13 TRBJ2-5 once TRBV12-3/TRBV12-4 CASSPYRGETQYF TGTGCCAGCAGTCCTTACAGGGGGGAGACCCAGTACTTC
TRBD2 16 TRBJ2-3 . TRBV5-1 CASSLGLAGPTDTQYF TGCGCCAGCAGCTTGGGGCTAGCGGGCCCCACAGATACGCAGTATTTT
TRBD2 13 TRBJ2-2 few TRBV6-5 CASSSLAVGELFF TGTGCCAGCAGTTCTCTAGCGGTCGGGGAGCTGTTTTTT
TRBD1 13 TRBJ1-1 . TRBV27 CATGTGRATEAFF TGTGCCACCGGGACAGGGCGGGCCACTGAAGCTTTCTTT
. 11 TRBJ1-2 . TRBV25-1 CASLSYYGYTF TGTGCCAGCCTCTCTTACTATGGCTACACCTTC
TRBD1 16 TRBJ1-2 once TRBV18 CASSPSLQGDFYGYTF TGTGCCAGCTCACCGAGTCTGCAGGGGGATTTTTATGGCTACACCTTC
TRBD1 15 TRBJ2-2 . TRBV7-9 CASSPRDRPIGELFF TGTGCCAGCAGCCCACGGGACAGACCCATAGGGGAGCTGTTTTTT
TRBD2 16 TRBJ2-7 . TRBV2 CASSEGALAGNYEQYF TGTGCCAGCAGTGAAGGGGCGCTAGCGGGAAACTACGAGCAGTACTTC
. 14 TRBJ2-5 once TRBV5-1 CASSLEVPPGTQYF TGCGCCAGCAGCTTAGAGGTCCCCCCGGGGACCCAGTACTTC
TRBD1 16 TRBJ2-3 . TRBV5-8 CASSPGTVGSTDTQYF TGTGCCAGCAGCCCCGGGACAGTTGGTAGCACAGATACGCAGTATTTT
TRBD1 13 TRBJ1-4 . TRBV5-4 CASSLAGGEKLFF TGTGCCAGCAGCTTGGCAGGGGGGGAAAAACTGTTTTTT
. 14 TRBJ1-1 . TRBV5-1 CASRTQPTNTEAFF TGCGCCAGCAGAACACAGCCAACGAACACTGAAGCTTTCTTT
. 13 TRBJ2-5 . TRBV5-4 CASSLPREETQYF TGTGCCAGCAGCTTGCCCAGGGAAGAGACCCAGTACTTC
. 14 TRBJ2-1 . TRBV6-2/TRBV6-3 CASSYSGTGIEQFF TGTGCCAGCAGTTACTCTGGGACTGGAATTGAGCAGTTCTTC
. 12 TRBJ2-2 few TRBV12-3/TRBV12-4 CASSRIAGELFF TGTGCCAGCAGTCGCATAGCGGGGGAGCTGTTTTTT
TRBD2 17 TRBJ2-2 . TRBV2 CASSEALRRGDTGELFF TGTGCCAGCAGTGAAGCGCTTCGGCGGGGGGACACCGGGGAGCTGTTTTTT
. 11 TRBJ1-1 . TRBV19 CASSIYSEAFF TGTGCCAGTAGTATTTATTCTGAAGCTTTCTTT
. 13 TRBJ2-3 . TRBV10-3 CATLAEGTDTQYF TGTGCCACCCTTGCTGAGGGTACAGATACGCAGTATTTT
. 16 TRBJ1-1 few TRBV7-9 CASSLGDGSRGTEAFF TGTGCCAGCAGCTTAGGGGATGGCAGCCGGGGGACTGAAGCTTTCTTT
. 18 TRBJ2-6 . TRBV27 CASSPRTYPEGGANVLTF TGTGCCAGCAGTCCTCGGACTTATCCGGAGGGAGGGGCCAACGTCCTGACTTTC
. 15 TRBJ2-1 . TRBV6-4 CASSDSAGSYNEQFF TGTGCCAGCAGTGACTCTGCCGGTTCCTACAATGAGCAGTTCTTC
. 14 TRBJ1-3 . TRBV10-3 CAISGQFSGNTIYF TGTGCCATCAGCGGACAGTTCTCTGGAAACACCATATATTTT
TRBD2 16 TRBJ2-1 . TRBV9 CASSAVAGGRWNEQFF TGTGCCAGCAGCGCAGTAGCGGGAGGGAGGTGGAATGAGCAGTTCTTC
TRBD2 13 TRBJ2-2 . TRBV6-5 CASGTRVTGELFF TGTGCCAGCGGGACTAGAGTCACCGGGGAGCTGTTTTTT